This paragraph covers one T cell receptor beta chain sequence. This specimen comes from a study of T cell responses to AZD1222 COVID-19 vaccine. The CDR3 totals 13 residues. CDR1 and CDR2 from the germline V gene are SGHTA and FQGNSA. V shed 1 base and J shed 5 bases, with 6 bases lying between them. The protocol was immunoSEQ multiplex PCR, while the TCRdb copy is restricted to in-frame clones and leaves out a portion. The sample has approximately 150,000 clones, approximately 90% seen once. Sequenced here: peripheral blood, sampled 28 days after the second dose of the MenACWY control vaccine. The chain employs TRBV7-2 and TRBJ2-1, with D possibly being TRBD2 (5 bases). The receptor was derived from an adult who received the MenACWY meningococcal vaccine as a control. The CDR3 sequence: CASSLGTHNEQFF. The CDR3 DNA reads as TGTGCCAGCAGCTTAGGGACTCACAATGAGCAGTTCTTC.